Shown below are 5 T cell receptor beta chains from a single sample sequenced in a study of T-cell memory formation after mild COVID-19. MiXCR, run by TCRdb on the 5' RACE reads, gives a single entry per CDR3 protein. The sample shows 200,000 to 250,000 distinct CDR3 sequences, roughly 9.4% of them seen only once. Sequencing was done on a sample of PBMCs or a T cell subset sorted from them (not recorded which). These receptor sequences come from a man between 18 and 29 years old who had mild COVID-19 (a few samples of this study predate the infection). Cell type and time point are not known.

This clonotype has only a few counts. The chain links TRBV5-1 to TRBJ2-1; D is unclear. CDR1 and CDR2 (germline): SGHRS, YFSETQ. This CDR3 contains 15 residues. Trimming removed 3 bases from V and 5 bases from J, with 15 bases in between. The CDR3 DNA sequence: TGCGCCAGCAGCTCAATGGACCCGGTAGACAATGAGCAGTTCTTC. Its protein is CASSSMDPVDNEQFF.

This chain connects TRBV12-3 or TRBV12-4 to TRBJ2-3; 11 bases match TRBD2. CDR3 length equals 17 residues. Trimming cost V 5 bases and J 5 bases; bases outside gene matches: 12. The CDR3 region is CASSPPLLAGAGDTQYF. CDR3 nucleotide sequence: TGTGCCAGCAGTCCTCCCCTACTAGCGGGGGCCGGAGATACGCAGTATTTT.

V usage is TRBV20-1 and J usage is TRBJ2-1; 12 nucleotides match TRBD2. The V and J ends lost 6 bases and 8 bases, in that order; junction bases with no gene match: 8. The germline V gene encodes CDR1 DFQATT and CDR2 SNEGSKA (reference sequence). This CDR3 region has 14 residues. Here the CDR3 reads CSASLAGGRDEQFF. The CDR3, as DNA: TGCAGTGCCTCCCTAGCGGGGGGGCGTGATGAGCAGTTCTTC.

The gene calls are TRBV12-2 and TRBJ2-7; TRBD1 is the table's D call, not checked against the DNA. TRBV12-2 is noted as a pseudogene. CDR3 length: 15 amino acids. CDR3 sequence (DNA): TGTGCAAGTCGCCCGGGCTTCGGAGTGATGTTTGAGCAGTACTTC. It specifies CASRPGFGVMFEQYF.

This clonotype was seen a handful of times. The chain has TRBV7-2 and TRBJ2-3; the match to TRBD2 covers 11 bases. The CDR3 loop spans 17 amino acids. The V segment lost 8 bases and the J segment 6 bases; nucleotides outside the gene matches: 16. From germline, CDR1 is SGHTA and CDR2 FQGNSA. This CDR3 reads CASLRGGLAGGSDTQYF. CDR3 in DNA: TGTGCCAGCTTACGGGGAGGGCTAGCGGGGGGATCGGATACGCAGTATTTT.